A selection of T cell receptor beta chains follows, all from one sample in a study of blood T cell repertoires in COVID-19. Repertoires were generated with immunoSEQ multiplex PCR, while TCRdb's copy carries only in-frame clones and drops some. The data contain about 230,000 clones, about nine tenths of them singletons. The specimen was peripheral blood. Receptor source: a man aged 45-65 years with COVID-19, enrolled during active disease. CDR3s include the opening cysteine and the closing phenylalanine or tryptophan. A D gene is named only where the DNA matches it firmly. Size values are once, few and many counts, or a class for expanded clones, and some rows have none.

size,D,J,V,CDR3,DNA
-,-,TRBJ2-7,TRBV27,CASTKIGTPSYEQYF,TGTGCCAGCACCAAGATCGGGACACCCTCCTACGAGCAGTACTTC
-,TRBD1,TRBJ1-1,TRBV5-6,CASSLEGGRTEAFF,TGTGCCAGCAGCTTGGAAGGGGGCCGTACTGAAGCTTTCTTT
few,TRBD2,TRBJ2-7,TRBV5-1,CASQREGSYEQYF,TGCGCCAGCCAGCGGGAGGGCTCCTACGAGCAGTACTTC
-,TRBD2,TRBJ2-1,TRBV5-1,CASSHSGRAYNEQFF,TGCGCCAGCAGCCATAGCGGGAGGGCCTACAATGAGCAGTTCTTC
-,-,TRBJ1-1,TRBV10-3,CAIGAVGSTEAFF,TGTGCCATCGGCGCAGTTGGGAGCACTGAAGCTTTCTTT
-,-,TRBJ2-7,TRBV19,CASSIGGLNPEQYF,TGTGCCAGTAGTATAGGAGGTCTGAACCCGGAGCAGTACTTC
-,-,TRBJ2-3,TRBV3-1/TRBV3-2,CASSLRARYTDTQYF,TGTGCCAGCAGCCTTCGAGCGAGATACACAGATACGCAGTATTTT
-,TRBD2,TRBJ2-3,TRBV2,CASTGTSGGDTQYF,TGTGCCAGCACCGGGACTAGTGGGGGCGATACGCAGTATTTT
-,-,TRBJ2-5,TRBV7-3,CASSSSPQQKETQYF,TGTGCCAGCAGCTCCTCCCCCCAACAGAAAGAGACCCAGTACTTC
-,-,TRBJ2-2,TRBV6-6,CASSSPRNTGELFF,TGTGCCAGCAGTTCCCCGAGGAACACCGGGGAGCTGTTTTTT
-,-,TRBJ1-1,TRBV7-9,CASGAPKNTEAFF,TGTGCCAGCGGGGCCCCCAAGAACACTGAAGCTTTCTTT
-,TRBD1,TRBJ2-5,TRBV19,CASSTDREVETQYF,TGTGCCAGTAGTACGGACAGGGAGGTGGAGACCCAGTACTTC
-,TRBD1,TRBJ2-7,TRBV18,CASSPQDRGLYEQYF,TGTGCCAGCTCACCTCAGGACAGGGGGCTTTACGAGCAGTACTTC